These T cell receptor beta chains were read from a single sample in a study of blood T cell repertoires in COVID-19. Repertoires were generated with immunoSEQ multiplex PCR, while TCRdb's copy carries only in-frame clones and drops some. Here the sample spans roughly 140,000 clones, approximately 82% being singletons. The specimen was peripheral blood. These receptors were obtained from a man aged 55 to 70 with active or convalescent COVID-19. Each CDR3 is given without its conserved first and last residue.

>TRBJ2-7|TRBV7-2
ASSLELPAYEQY
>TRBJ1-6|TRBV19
ASSMRGIDYSPLH
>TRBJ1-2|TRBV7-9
ASSRPNYGYT
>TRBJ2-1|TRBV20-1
SASSSGTGSYNEQF
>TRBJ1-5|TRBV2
ASSGQYSNQPQH
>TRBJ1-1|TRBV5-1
ASSPGSGMNTEAF
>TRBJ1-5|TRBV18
ASSQGVVGNQPQH
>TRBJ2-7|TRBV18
ASSPEDRLSYEQY
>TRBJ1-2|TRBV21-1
ASSLVESNYGYT
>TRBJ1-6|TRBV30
ATAANYNSPLH
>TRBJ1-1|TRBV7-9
ASSIQGVNTEAF
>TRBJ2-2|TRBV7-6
ASSLVQGSPGELF
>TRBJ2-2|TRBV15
ATSRDLLAGAGELF
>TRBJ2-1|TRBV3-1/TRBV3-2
ASSQRTGGAYNEQF
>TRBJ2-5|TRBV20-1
SAGQQETQY
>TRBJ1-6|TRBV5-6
ASSKDPRGDSPLH
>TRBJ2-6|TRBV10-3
AISALEGVYSGANVLT
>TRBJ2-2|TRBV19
ASSPRNTGELF
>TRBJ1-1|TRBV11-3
ASSLRQGVRTEAF
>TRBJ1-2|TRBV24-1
ATSDGEYGYT
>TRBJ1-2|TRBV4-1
ASSPTGDYGYT
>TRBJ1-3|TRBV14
ASSARFGSSGNTIY
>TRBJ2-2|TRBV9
ASSGKIKGREAGELF
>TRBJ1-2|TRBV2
ASRRVSYT
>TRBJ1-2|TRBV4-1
ASSQVYREIGYT
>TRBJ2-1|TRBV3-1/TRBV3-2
ASSRGLNEQF